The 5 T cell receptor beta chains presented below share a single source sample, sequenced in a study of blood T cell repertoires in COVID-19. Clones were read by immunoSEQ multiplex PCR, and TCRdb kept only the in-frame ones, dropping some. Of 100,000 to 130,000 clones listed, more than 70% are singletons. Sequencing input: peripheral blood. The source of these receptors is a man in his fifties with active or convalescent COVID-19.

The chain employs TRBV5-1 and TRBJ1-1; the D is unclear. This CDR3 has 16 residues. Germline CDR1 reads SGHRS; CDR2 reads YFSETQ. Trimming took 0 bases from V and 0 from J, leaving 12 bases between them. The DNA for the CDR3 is TGCGCCAGCAGCTTGGCCGGTGGCGCGGTGAACACTGAAGCTTTCTTT. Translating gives CASSLAGGAVNTEAFF.

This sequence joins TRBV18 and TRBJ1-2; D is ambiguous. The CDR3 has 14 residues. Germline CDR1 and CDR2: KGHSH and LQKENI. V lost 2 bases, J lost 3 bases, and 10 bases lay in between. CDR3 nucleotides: TGTGCCAGCTCACCATTAGGCGAGGACTATGGCTACACCTTC. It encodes CASSPLGEDYGYTF. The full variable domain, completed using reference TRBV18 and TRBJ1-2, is NAGVMQNPRHLVRRRGQEARLRCSPMKGHSHVYWYRQLPEEGLKFMVYLQKENIIDESGMPKERFSAEFPKEGPSILRIQQVVRGDSAAYFCASSPLGEDYGYTFGSGTRLTVV.

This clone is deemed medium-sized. This CDR3 reads CASSFTQGRDQPQHF. DNA of the CDR3: TGTGCCAGCAGTTTTACGCAGGGCCGGGATCAGCCCCAGCATTTT. J is TRBJ1-5 and V is TRBV28, with D maybe TRBD1 (5 bases). This CDR3 has 15 residues. Germline V gives CDR1 MDHEN, CDR2 SYDVKM. With 3 bases removed from V and 5 bases from J, the gap between germline ends came to 14 bases.

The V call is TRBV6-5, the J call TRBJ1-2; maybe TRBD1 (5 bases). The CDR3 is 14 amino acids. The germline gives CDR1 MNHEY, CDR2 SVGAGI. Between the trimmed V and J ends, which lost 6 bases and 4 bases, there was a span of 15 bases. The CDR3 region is CASRARAGPYGYTF. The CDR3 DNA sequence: TGTGCCAGCAGGGCCCGGGCAGGGCCCTATGGCTACACCTTC.

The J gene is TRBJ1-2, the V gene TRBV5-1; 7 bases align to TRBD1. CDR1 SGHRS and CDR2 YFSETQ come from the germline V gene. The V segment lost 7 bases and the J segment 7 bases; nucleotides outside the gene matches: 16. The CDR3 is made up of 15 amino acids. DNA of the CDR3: TGCGCCAGCGGAGCGGGGGGCCAGGGGGAGAGTGGCTACACCTTC. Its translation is CASGAGGQGESGYTF.